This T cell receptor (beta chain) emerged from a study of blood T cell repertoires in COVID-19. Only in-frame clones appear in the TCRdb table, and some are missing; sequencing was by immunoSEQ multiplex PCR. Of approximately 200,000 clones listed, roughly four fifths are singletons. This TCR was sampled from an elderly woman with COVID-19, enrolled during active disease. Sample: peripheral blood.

CDR3 region: CASSLRGLGRDPLSPYGYTF. In nucleotides, the CDR3 is TGTGCCAGCAGCCTACGCGGCCTGGGGCGCGACCCCCTGTCCCCCTATGGCTACACCTTC. The chain uses TRBV7-8 and TRBJ1-2; perhaps TRBD1 as D (5 bases). Germline V lookup: CDR1 SGHVS, CDR2 FQNEAQ. The CDR3 covers 20 residues. Trimming stripped 5 bases from V and 4 bases from J, with 32 bases between.